The 8 T cell receptor beta chains in this list originate from one sample, sequenced in a study of shared clonotypes between healthy human individuals. Repertoires were generated with immunoSEQ multiplex PCR, while TCRdb's copy carries only in-frame clones and drops some. This sample carries 400,000 to 600,000 clones, about 96% of them seen once, and the ten largest clones take about 0.064%. Material: naive CD4+ T cells sorted from blood. Indicated subset: CD45RA+ positively selected. The receptor set was obtained from a woman aged 30 to 39 in good health.

This clone was recorded only once. The chain employs TRBV5-4 and TRBJ2-3; D unclear. Germline V gene lookup returns CDR1 SGHNT and CDR2 YYREEE (reference sequence). The CDR3 has 16 residues. Trimming removed 1 base from V and 0 bases from J, with 12 bases in between. CDR3 coding DNA: TGTGCCAGCAGCTTGTTCCGGTACTCTAGCACAGATACGCAGTATTTT. Amino acids: CASSLFRYSSTDTQYF.

This sequence joins TRBV27 and TRBJ1-1, with D perhaps matching TRBD1 (5 bases). The CDR3 loop spans 13 amino acids. Trimming removed 1 base at V and 8 bases at J, with 11 bases between. The germline CDR1 and CDR2 sequences are MNHEY and SMNVEV (reference sequence). This CDR3 reads CASSLWGKKEAFF. CDR3 bases: TGTGCCAGCAGTTTATGGGGGAAAAAAGAAGCTTTCTTT.

The chain has TRBV5-1 and TRBJ1-2, with D perhaps TRBD1 (5 bases). The V gene lost 2 bases and the J gene lost 5 bases, with 13 bases spanning the gap. The CDR3 is 14 amino acids. Germline CDR1 and CDR2: SGHRS and YFSETQ. The CDR3 nucleotides read TGCGCCAGCAGCTTTCGGGGGATCGGGTATGGCTACACCTTC. The encoded protein is CASSFRGIGYGYTF.

This chain joins TRBV5-1 and TRBJ2-1, with D unclear. V was cut by 0 bases and J by 9 bases, with 10 bases left in between. The CDR3 extends over 13 amino acids. From germline, CDR1 is SGHRS and CDR2 YFSETQ. The CDR3 is CASSLEPRGEQFF. The CDR3 nucleotides read TGCGCCAGCAGCTTGGAACCGCGTGGTGAGCAGTTCTTC.

The chain recombines TRBV21-1 with TRBJ2-1; the listed D gene, TRBD1, was not tested against the DNA. TRBV21-1 represents a pseudogene. The CDR3 is 17 amino acids. DNA for the CDR3: TGTGCCAGCAGCAAAGGCCGTGGGGACAGGGGGCTCAATGAGCAGTTCTTC. It encodes CASSKGRGDRGLNEQFF.

The chain recombines TRBV27 with TRBJ2-3, with D possibly being TRBD2 (6 bases). With 6 bases removed from V and 3 bases from J, the gap between germline ends came to 13 bases. Per germline, CDR1 MNHEY and CDR2 SMNVEV (reference sequence). The CDR3 runs 14 residues. CDR3 sequence reads: CASRSGGVTDTQYF. DNA of the CDR3: TGTGCCAGCAGGTCCGGAGGGGTGACAGATACGCAGTATTTT.

In its sample, this clone was seen a few times. The chain uses TRBV2 and TRBJ1-1; no clear D gene. CDR1 is SNHLY and CDR2 is FYNNEI in the germline V gene. The ends were cut back, 6 bases at V and 4 bases at J, with 21 bases in the middle. There are 16 residues in the CDR3. CDR3 coding DNA: TGTGCCAGCAGCTTGCGGACCACCTTGTTTGGCACTGAAGCTTTCTTT. This codes for CASSLRTTLFGTEAFF.

The rearrangement uses TRBV7-8 and TRBJ2-3; D possibly uses TRBD1 or TRBD2 (5 bases each). With 7 bases removed from V and 4 bases from J, the gap between germline ends came to 18 bases. This CDR3 region has 15 residues. The germline gives CDR1 SGHVS, CDR2 FQNEAQ. The CDR3 protein is CASTPGASTADTQYF. CDR3 DNA: TGTGCCAGCACCCCCGGGGCTTCAACAGCAGATACGCAGTATTTT.